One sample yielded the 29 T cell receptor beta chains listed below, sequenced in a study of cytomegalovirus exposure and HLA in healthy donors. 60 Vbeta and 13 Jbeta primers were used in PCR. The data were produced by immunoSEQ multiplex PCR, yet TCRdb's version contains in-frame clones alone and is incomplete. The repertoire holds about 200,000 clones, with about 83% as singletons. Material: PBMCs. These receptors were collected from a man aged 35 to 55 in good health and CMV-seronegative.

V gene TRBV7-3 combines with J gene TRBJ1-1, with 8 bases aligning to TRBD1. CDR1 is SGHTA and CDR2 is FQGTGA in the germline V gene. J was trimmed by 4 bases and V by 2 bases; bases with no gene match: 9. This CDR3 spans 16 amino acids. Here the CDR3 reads CASSLFGTGRGTEAFF. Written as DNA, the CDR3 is TGTGCCAGCAGCTTATTTGGGACAGGCAGAGGCACTGAAGCTTTCTTT.

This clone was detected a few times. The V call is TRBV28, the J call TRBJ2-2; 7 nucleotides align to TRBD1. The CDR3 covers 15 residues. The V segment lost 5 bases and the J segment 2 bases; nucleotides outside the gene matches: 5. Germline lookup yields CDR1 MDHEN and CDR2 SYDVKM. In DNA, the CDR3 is TGTGCCAGCAGTATCGGGACAGCAAACACCGGGGAGCTGTTTTTT. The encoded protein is CASSIGTANTGELFF.

The CDR3 DNA reads TGTGCCAGCAGCAAGCAAGTGAACACTGAAGCTTTCTTT. Its translation is CASSKQVNTEAFF. The chain couples TRBV11-2 to TRBJ1-1; D remains ambiguous. The V and J ends lost 5 bases and 0 bases respectively, with 7 bases between them. The CDR3 has 13 residues. CDR1 SGHAT and CDR2 FQNNGV come from the germline V gene. The whole variable domain, filled in from reference TRBV11-2 and TRBJ1-1, reads EAGVAQSPRYKIIEKRQSVAFWCNPISGHATLYWYQQILGQGPKLLIQFQNNGVVDDSQLPKDRFSAERLKGVDSTLKIQPAKLEDSAVYLCASSKQVNTEAFFGQGTRLTVV.

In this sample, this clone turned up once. DNA for the CDR3: TGCGCCAGCAGCTCTGGACAGACCGCCACTAACTATGGCTACACCTTC. Protein: CASSSGQTATNYGYTF. The gene calls are TRBV5-1 and TRBJ1-2, with a tentative D call TRBD1 (6 bases). The CDR3 is 16 residues long. V shed 3 bases and J shed 0 bases, with 15 bases lying between them. Per the germline V gene, CDR1 is SGHRS and CDR2 is YFSETQ.

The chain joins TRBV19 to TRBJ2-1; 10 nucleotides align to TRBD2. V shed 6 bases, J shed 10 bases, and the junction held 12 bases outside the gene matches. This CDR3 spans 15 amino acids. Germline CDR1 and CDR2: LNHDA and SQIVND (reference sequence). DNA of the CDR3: TGTGCCAGTAGCCCCGGGCTAGCGGGGGTGGGGGAGCAGTTCTTC. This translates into CASSPGLAGVGEQFF.

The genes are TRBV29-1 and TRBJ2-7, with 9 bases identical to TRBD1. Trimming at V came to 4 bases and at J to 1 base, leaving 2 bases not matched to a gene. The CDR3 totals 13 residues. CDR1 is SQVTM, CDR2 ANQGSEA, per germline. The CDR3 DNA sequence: TGCAGCGTTGGGACAGGGGAGTCCTACGAGCAGTACTTC. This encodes CSVGTGESYEQYF.

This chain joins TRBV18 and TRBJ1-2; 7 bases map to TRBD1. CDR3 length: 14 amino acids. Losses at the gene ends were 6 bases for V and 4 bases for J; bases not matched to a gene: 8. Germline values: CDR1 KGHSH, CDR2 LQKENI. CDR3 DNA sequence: TGTGCCAGCTCTCCCGACAGGGAAGCCTATGGCTACACCTTC. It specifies CASSPDREAYGYTF.

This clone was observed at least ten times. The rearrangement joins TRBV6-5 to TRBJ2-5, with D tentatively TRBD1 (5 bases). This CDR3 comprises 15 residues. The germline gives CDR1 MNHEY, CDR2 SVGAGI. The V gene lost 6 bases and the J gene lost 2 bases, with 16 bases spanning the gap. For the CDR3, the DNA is TGTGCCAGCAGCCGCCTACCAGACAGACAAGAGACCCAGTACTTC. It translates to CASSRLPDRQETQYF.

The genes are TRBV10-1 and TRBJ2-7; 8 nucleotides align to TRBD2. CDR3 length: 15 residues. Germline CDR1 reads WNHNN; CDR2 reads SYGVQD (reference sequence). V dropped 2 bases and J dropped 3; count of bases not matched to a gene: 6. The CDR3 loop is CASSEGRGGSYEQYF. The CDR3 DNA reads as TGCGCCAGCAGTGAGGGGCGCGGGGGGAGCTACGAGCAGTACTTC.

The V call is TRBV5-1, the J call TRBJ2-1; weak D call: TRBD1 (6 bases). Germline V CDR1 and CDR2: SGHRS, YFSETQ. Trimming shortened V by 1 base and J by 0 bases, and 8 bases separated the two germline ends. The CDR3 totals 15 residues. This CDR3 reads CASSLTGNSYNEQFF. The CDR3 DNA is TGCGCCAGCAGCTTGACAGGGAACTCCTACAATGAGCAGTTCTTC.

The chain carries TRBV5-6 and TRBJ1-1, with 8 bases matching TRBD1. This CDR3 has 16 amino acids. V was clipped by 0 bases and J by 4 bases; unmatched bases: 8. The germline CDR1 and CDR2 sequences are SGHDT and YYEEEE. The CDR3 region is CASSLAGRGLGTEAFF. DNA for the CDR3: TGTGCCAGCAGCTTGGCCGGCAGGGGGCTGGGCACTGAAGCTTTCTTT.

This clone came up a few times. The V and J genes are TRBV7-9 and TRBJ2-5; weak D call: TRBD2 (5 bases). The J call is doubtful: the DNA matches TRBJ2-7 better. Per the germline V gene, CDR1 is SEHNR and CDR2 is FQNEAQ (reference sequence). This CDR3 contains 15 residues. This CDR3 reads CASSTTEGSSYEQYF. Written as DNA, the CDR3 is TGTGCCAGCAGTACAACCGAAGGGAGCTCCTACGAGCAGTACTTC.

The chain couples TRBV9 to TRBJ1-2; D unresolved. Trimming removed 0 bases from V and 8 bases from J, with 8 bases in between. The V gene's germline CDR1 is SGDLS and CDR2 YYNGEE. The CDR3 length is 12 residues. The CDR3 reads CASSVEEGGYTF. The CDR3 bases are TGTGCCAGCAGCGTAGAAGAGGGAGGCTACACCTTC.

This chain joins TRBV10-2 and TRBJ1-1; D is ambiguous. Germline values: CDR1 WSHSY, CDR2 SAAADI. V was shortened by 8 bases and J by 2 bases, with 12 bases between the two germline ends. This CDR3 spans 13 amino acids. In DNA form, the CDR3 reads TGCGCCAGCCTAGTCGGAGAAAACACTGAAGCTTTCTTT. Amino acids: CASLVGENTEAFF.

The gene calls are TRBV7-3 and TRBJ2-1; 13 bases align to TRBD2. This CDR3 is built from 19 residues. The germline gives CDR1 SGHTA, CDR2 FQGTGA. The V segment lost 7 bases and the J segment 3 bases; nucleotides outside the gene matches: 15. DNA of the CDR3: TGTGCCAGCATCGGGGTTTCGCGACTAGCGGGAGGCTGCTACAATGAGCAGTTCTTC. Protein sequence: CASIGVSRLAGGCYNEQFF.

CDR3 in DNA: TGTGCCAGCAGGGGACTAGCGGAGACCTACAATGAGCAGTTCTTC. Amino acids: CASRGLAETYNEQFF. The chain carries TRBV2 and TRBJ2-1; 11 bases are shared with TRBD2. The CDR3 spans 15 residues. The germline V gene has CDR1 SNHLY and CDR2 FYNNEI. V gave up 6 bases and J gave up 2 bases; unmatched junction bases: 3.

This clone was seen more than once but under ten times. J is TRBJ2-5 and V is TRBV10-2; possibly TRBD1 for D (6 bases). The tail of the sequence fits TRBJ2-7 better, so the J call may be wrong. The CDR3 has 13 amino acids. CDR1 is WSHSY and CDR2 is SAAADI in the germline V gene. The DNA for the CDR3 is TGCGCCAGCAGCCCCGGACAGTTACTCGAGCAGTACTTC. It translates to CASSPGQLLEQYF.

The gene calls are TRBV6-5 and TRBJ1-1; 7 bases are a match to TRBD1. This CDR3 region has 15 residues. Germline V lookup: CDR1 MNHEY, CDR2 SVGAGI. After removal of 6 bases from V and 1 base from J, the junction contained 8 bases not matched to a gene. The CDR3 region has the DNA TGTGCCAGCAGGAATACTAACAGGGGGAACACTGAAGCTTTCTTT. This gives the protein CASRNTNRGNTEAFF.

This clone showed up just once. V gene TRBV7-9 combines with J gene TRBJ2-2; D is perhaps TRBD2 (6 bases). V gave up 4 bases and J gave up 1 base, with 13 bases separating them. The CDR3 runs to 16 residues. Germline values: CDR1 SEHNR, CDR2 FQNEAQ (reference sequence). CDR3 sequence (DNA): TGTGCCAGCAGCTCCTTCGGGGGAGGGAACACCGGGGAGCTGTTTTTT. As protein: CASSSFGGGNTGELFF.

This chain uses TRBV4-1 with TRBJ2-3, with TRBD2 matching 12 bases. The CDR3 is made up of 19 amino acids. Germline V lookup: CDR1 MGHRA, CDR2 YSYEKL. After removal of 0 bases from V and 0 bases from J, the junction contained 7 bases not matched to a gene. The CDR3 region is CASSQEWASGRGSTDTQYF. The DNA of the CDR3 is TGCGCCAGCAGCCAAGAATGGGCTAGCGGGAGGGGAAGCACAGATACGCAGTATTTT.

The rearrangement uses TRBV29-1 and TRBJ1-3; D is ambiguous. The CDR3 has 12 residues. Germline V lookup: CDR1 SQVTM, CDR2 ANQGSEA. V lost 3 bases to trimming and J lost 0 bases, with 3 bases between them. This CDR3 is CSVESSGNTIYF. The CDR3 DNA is TGCAGCGTTGAGAGCTCTGGAAACACCATATATTTT.

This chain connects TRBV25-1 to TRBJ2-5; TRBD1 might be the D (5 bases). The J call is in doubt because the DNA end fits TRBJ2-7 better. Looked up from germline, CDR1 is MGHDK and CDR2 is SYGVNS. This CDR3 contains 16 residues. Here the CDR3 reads CASSPLRSDNHYEQYF. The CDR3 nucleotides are TGTGCCAGCAGCCCCCTTAGATCGGACAACCACTACGAGCAGTACTTC.

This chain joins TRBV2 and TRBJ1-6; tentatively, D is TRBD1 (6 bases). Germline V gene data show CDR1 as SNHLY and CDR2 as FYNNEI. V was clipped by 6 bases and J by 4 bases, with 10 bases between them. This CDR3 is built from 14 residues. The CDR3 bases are TGTGCCAGCAGGATACAGGGTTATAATTCACCCCTCCACTTT. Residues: CASRIQGYNSPLHF.

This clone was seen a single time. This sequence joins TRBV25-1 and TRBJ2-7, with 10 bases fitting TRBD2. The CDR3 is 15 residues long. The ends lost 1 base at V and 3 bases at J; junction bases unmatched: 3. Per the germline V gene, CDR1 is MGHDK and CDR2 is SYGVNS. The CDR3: CASSESLAGVYEQYF. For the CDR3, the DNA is TGTGCCAGCAGTGAATCTCTAGCGGGAGTCTACGAGCAGTACTTC.

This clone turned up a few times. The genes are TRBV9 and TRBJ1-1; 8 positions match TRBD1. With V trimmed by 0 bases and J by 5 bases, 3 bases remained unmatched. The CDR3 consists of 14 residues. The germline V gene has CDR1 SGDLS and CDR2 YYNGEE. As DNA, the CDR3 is TGTGCCAGCAGCGTAGGGACAGGGAAAACTGAAGCTTTCTTT. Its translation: CASSVGTGKTEAFF.

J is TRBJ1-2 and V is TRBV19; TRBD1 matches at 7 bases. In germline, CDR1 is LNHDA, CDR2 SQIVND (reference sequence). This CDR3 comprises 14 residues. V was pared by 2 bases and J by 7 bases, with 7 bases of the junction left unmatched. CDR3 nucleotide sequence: TGTGCCAGTAGTATACGAAAGGGGGCGGGTGGCTACACCTTC. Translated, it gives CASSIRKGAGGYTF.

CDR3 residues: CASSSGGLANTGELFF. The CDR3 DNA reads as TGTGCCAGCAGCTCTGGAGGACTAGCGAACACCGGGGAGCTGTTTTTT. This chain links TRBV5-4 with TRBJ2-2; 7 bases align to TRBD2. The CDR3 has 16 amino acids. From germline, CDR1 is SGHNT and CDR2 YYREEE (reference sequence). V was pared by 3 bases and J by 0 bases, with 5 bases of the junction left unmatched.

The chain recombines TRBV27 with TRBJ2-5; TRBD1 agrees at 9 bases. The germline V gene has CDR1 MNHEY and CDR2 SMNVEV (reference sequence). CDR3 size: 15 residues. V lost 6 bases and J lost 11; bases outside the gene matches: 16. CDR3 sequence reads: CASRSTGTGRDEQYF. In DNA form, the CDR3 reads TGTGCCAGCAGGTCGACCGGGACAGGGAGGGATGAGCAGTACTTC.

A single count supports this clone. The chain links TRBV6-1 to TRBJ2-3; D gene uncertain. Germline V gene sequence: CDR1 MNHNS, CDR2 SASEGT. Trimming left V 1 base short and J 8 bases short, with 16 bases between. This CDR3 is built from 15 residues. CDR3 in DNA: TGTGCCAGCAGTGAAGGTAAAGCCAAAACGAGTACGCAGTATTTT. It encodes CASSEGKAKTSTQYF.